The present T cell receptor beta chain was sequenced within a study of chemoradiotherapy in HPV16-positive cancers. Study-wide results and limits: During treatment, candidate HPV-specific clones and E7-related motifs expanded in tumor.

Using immunoSEQ multiplex PCR, the repertoire was profiled, and TCRdb retains in-frame clones only, with some absent. The table includes tens of thousands of clones, over 85% detected once. About this clone itself: The antigen remains undetermined.

The CDR3 totals 14 residues. Per the germline V gene, CDR1 is MNHEY and CDR2 is SMNVEV (reference sequence). The V end was cut by 3 bases, the J end by 3 bases, with 8 bases between. The sequencing used blood, collected from a patient who underwent chemoradiotherapy. This sequence was found in a human donor with HPV-associated anogenital cancer. The chain combines TRBV27 with TRBJ2-2; perhaps TRBD2 as D (5 bases). The CDR3 region is CASSFIGDTGELFF. The CDR3 nucleotides read TGTGCCAGCAGTTTCATCGGGGACACCGGGGAGCTGTTTTTT.